What follows are 20 T cell receptor beta chains derived from one specimen sequenced in a study of siplizumab effects on memory and regulatory T cells. TCRdb's table, derived via immunoSEQ multiplex PCR, lists solely in-frame clones and lacks some. The sample records just over 60,000 clones, around 80% being singletons. The material sequenced was memory CD4+ T cells sorted from blood. These receptor sequences come from a human donor in good health.

The J gene is TRBJ1-1, the V gene TRBV6-6, with D maybe TRBD1 (6 bases). V was pared by 7 bases and J by 0 bases, with 18 bases between. CDR1 and CDR2 (germline): MNHNY, SVGAGI (reference sequence). There are 16 residues in the CDR3. The CDR3 DNA is TGTGCCAGCATCGAGGGTGGACAGATGATGAACACTGAAGCTTTCTTT. It specifies CASIEGGQMMNTEAFF.

The V call is TRBV6-6, the J call TRBJ1-2; unclear D gene. Deletions cut 8 bases from V and 5 bases from J, with 15 bases between. The CDR3 runs 13 residues. In germline, CDR1 is MNHNY, CDR2 SVGAGI (reference sequence). The CDR3 reads CASYDLGWYGYTF. CDR3 DNA: TGTGCCAGCTATGACCTGGGGTGGTATGGCTACACCTTC.

The rearrangement uses TRBV12-5 and TRBJ1-1; no clear D gene. V shed 0 bases and J shed 4 bases, with 15 bases lying between them. Germline V CDR1 and CDR2: LGHNT, FRNRAP. The CDR3 loop spans 16 amino acids. The CDR3, as DNA: TGTGCTAGTGGTTTGGTAGGAGGATCCGGCGGCACTGAAGCTTTCTTT. Translation gives CASGLVGGSGGTEAFF.

This clone appeared a few times. This sample also contains other DNA sequences that code for the same CDR3. V gene TRBV5-6 combines with J gene TRBJ1-1, with D unresolved. The germline CDR1 and CDR2 sequences are SGHDT and YYEEEE. V lost 0 bases, J lost 5 bases, and 2 bases lay in between. This CDR3 is built from 11 residues. Written as DNA, the CDR3 is TGTGCCAGCAGCTTGGAGACTGAAGCTTTCTTT. This translates into CASSLETEAFF.

The chain has TRBV18 and TRBJ2-6, with D perhaps matching TRBD1 or TRBD2 (5 bases each). Trimming pared 4 bases from V and 4 bases from J, leaving 8 bases between. Germline V CDR1 and CDR2: KGHSH, LQKENI. There are 14 residues in the CDR3. The CDR3 spells CASSLRDGANVLTF. CDR3 DNA sequence: TGTGCCAGCTCACTCAGGGACGGGGCCAACGTCCTGACTTTC. The entire variable domain, with the rest obtained from reference TRBV18 and TRBJ2-6, is as follows: NAGVMQNPRHLVRRRGQEARLRCSPMKGHSHVYWYRQLPEEGLKFMVYLQKENIIDESGMPKERFSAEFPKEGPSILRIQQVVRGDSAAYFCASSLRDGANVLTFGAGSRLTVL.

The chain has TRBV7-9 and TRBJ1-6; TRBD1 aligns across 8 bases. Unmatched junction bases numbered 10, after V lost 5 bases and J lost 7 bases. The germline V gene encodes CDR1 SEHNR and CDR2 FQNEAQ (reference sequence). CDR3 length: 16 amino acids. The CDR3 region has the DNA TGTGCCAGCAGCGTGGGGACAGGAGATGGGAATTCACCCCTCCACTTT. It yields the protein CASSVGTGDGNSPLHF.

The chain couples TRBV7-9 to TRBJ2-3; D assignment may be TRBD1 or TRBD2 (5 bases each). Germline lookup yields CDR1 SEHNR and CDR2 FQNEAQ (reference sequence). Trimming shortened V by 3 bases and J by 5 bases, and 12 bases separated the two germline ends. The CDR3 spans 14 residues. The CDR3 nucleotides are TGTGCCAGCAGCTTGGTACCAGGGAGAGATACGCAGTATTTT. This codes for CASSLVPGRDTQYF.

The J gene is TRBJ1-1, the V gene TRBV5-1; tentatively, D is TRBD1 (6 bases). The CDR3 is made up of 13 amino acids. The germline CDR1 and CDR2 sequences are SGHRS and YFSETQ. V shed 1 base and J shed 7 bases, with 11 bases lying between them. CDR3 nucleotide sequence: TGCGCCAGCAGCTTGCTAAGGGGGGATGAAGCTTTCTTT. Translation gives CASSLLRGDEAFF.

This clone was seen only once. The chain recombines TRBV4-1 with TRBJ1-5; D may be TRBD1 (5 bases). There are 16 residues in the CDR3. Germline lookup yields CDR1 MGHRA and CDR2 YSYEKL. The V and J ends lost 1 base and 5 bases respectively, with 15 bases between them. CDR3 DNA: TGCGCCAGCAGCCAAGGGGACGGACGGAACGATCAGCCCCAGCATTTT. Its translation: CASSQGDGRNDQPQHF.

The chain employs TRBV4-1 and TRBJ1-2; no clear D gene. The V gene lost 1 base and the J gene lost 0 bases, with 9 bases spanning the gap. In germline, CDR1 is MGHRA, CDR2 YSYEKL. This CDR3 is 15 amino acids long. The CDR3 region has the DNA TGCGCCAGCAGCCAAGGGGAAGGGTCTAACTATGGCTACACCTTC. Translation: CASSQGEGSNYGYTF.

This chain uses TRBV7-9 with TRBJ1-4; D may be TRBD1 (5 bases). The CDR3 consists of 14 residues. The V end was cut by 1 base, the J end by 6 bases, with 9 bases between. In germline, CDR1 is SEHNR, CDR2 FQNEAQ (reference sequence). The chain's CDR3 is CASSLVGTHEKLFF. The CDR3 region has the DNA TGTGCCAGCAGCTTAGTGGGGACGCATGAAAAACTGTTTTTT.

This CDR3 reads CASSIGSGYGAPQHF. DNA for the CDR3: TGTGCCAGTAGTATTGGTTCAGGGTACGGTGCGCCCCAGCATTTT. J is TRBJ1-5 and V is TRBV19; maybe TRBD1 (5 bases). Germline CDR1 reads LNHDA; CDR2 reads SQIVND (reference sequence). V was cut by 3 bases and J by 9 bases, with 18 bases left in between. This CDR3 is 15 amino acids long.

This chain connects TRBV4-1 to TRBJ1-6; D unclear. V gave up 3 bases and J gave up 0 bases, with 9 bases separating them. The CDR3 runs 16 residues. Germline V gene lookup returns CDR1 MGHRA and CDR2 YSYEKL. This CDR3 is CASSQEWGSYNSPLHF. The CDR3 region has the DNA TGCGCCAGCAGCCAGGAATGGGGCTCCTATAATTCACCCCTCCACTTT.

The chain couples TRBV29-1 to TRBJ1-2, with D maybe TRBD1 (6 bases). The CDR3 extends over 12 amino acids. The germline V gene encodes CDR1 SQVTM and CDR2 ANQGSEA. V lost 7 bases, J lost 1 base, and 10 bases lay in between. The CDR3 nucleotides read TGCAGCGCAGGGGACCGTAACTATGGCTACACCTTC. It specifies CSAGDRNYGYTF.

The J gene is TRBJ2-2, the V gene TRBV28, with D tentatively TRBD1 or TRBD2 (6 bases each). Deletions cut 6 bases from V and 4 bases from J, with 15 bases between. CDR1 MDHEN and CDR2 SYDVKM come from the germline V gene. The CDR3 runs 15 residues. The CDR3 loop reads CASSLEGGFTGELFF. The CDR3 DNA reads TGTGCCAGCAGCCTGGAGGGGGGATTCACCGGGGAGCTGTTTTTT.

The chain employs TRBV5-6 and TRBJ2-5; the D gene could be TRBD1 or TRBD2 (5 bases each). This CDR3 is 13 amino acids long. Trimming took off 3 bases at V and 5 bases at J, with 11 bases between the two ends. The germline V gene has CDR1 SGHDT and CDR2 YYEEEE. The chain's CDR3 is CASSWDVEETQYF. In DNA, the CDR3 is TGTGCCAGCAGCTGGGACGTCGAGGAGACCCAGTACTTC. Together with reference TRBV5-6 and TRBJ2-5, the CDR3 gives the full variable domain: DAGVTQSPTHLIKTRGQQVTLRCSPKSGHDTVSWYQQALGQGPQFIFQYYEEEERQRGNFPDRFSGHQFPNYSSELNVNALLLGDSALYLCASSWDVEETQYFGPGTRLLVL.

With regard to this clone: The sample carries other DNA sequences with the same CDR3. V is TRBV11-2 and J is TRBJ1-5; D uncertain. V shed 5 bases and J shed 0 bases, with 5 bases lying between them. Germline loops: CDR1 SGHAT, CDR2 FQNNGV. This CDR3 is built from 13 residues. CDR3 region: CASSLSSNQPQHF. CDR3 nucleotides: TGTGCCAGCAGCCTGTCTAGCAATCAGCCCCAGCATTTT. The variable domain in full, with the rest retrieved from reference TRBV11-2 and TRBJ1-5, is EAGVAQSPRYKIIEKRQSVAFWCNPISGHATLYWYQQILGQGPKLLIQFQNNGVVDDSQLPKDRFSAERLKGVDSTLKIQPAKLEDSAVYLCASSLSSNQPQHFGDGTRLSIL.

The V call is TRBV7-9, the J call TRBJ1-6; no firm D call. There are 13 residues in the CDR3. The ends were cut back, 8 bases at V and 8 bases at J, with 13 bases in the middle. The germline CDR1 and CDR2 sequences are SEHNR and FQNEAQ (reference sequence). The CDR3 protein is CASLPTGDSPLHF. As DNA, the CDR3 is TGTGCCAGCCTCCCAACTGGGGATTCACCCCTCCACTTT.

The chain links TRBV5-4 to TRBJ2-7; D unclear. CDR1 is SGHNT, CDR2 YYREEE, per germline (reference sequence). The CDR3 extends over 14 amino acids. The V end was cut by 4 bases, the J end by 2 bases, with 13 bases between. CDR3 coding DNA: TGTGCCAGCAGCCACGGGCGGACGACCTACGAGCAGTACTTC. Translating gives CASSHGRTTYEQYF.

The chain joins TRBV30 to TRBJ1-3; TRBD1 agrees at 9 bases. V shed 5 bases and J 1 base; nucleotides not matched to a gene: 9. The germline V gene encodes CDR1 GTSNPN and CDR2 SVGIG (reference sequence). This CDR3 spans 16 amino acids. The CDR3 here is CAWETGTGPSGNTIYF. In DNA, the CDR3 is TGTGCCTGGGAAACCGGGACAGGGCCTTCTGGAAACACCATATATTTT.